This T cell receptor (beta chain) originates from a study of tumor-infiltrating lymphocytes in primary liver carcinoma. About the study: Patients diagnosed with primary liver carcinoma received treatment through surgical resection.

Note on this clonotype: Its antigen is unidentified.

Germline values: CDR1 MNHEY, CDR2 SVGAGI. Between the trimmed V and J ends, which lost 6 bases and 6 bases, there was a span of 19 bases. The length of the CDR3 is 15 residues. Germline DNA was also extracted, with blood RNA taken from unsorted whole blood. Patients showed chronic HBV infection and an absence of prior treatment. Study-wide points: Tumors carried a top-250-clone fraction significantly exceeding that of blood (p = 0.039).

TCR beta cDNA was made from approximately 540 ng total RNA with a constant-region primer. Slightly modified ARM-PCR with three nested multiplex PCR rounds yielded TCR beta libraries. It was with TRBV1-TRBV30 forward primers and a C-beta reverse primer that the first two PCR rounds were run, at 10 cycles each. MiXCR was run by TCRdb on the multiplex PCR reads, yielding one entry per CDR3 protein. This repertoire shows 250,000 to 400,000 distinct CDR3 sequences, approximately 65% found once; its top ten account for roughly 10%. The source is a man in his forties or fifties with primary liver carcinoma and hepatitis B virus infection. The chain combines TRBV6-5 with TRBJ2-3; D perhaps matches TRBD2 (5 bases). Specimen: peripheral blood. For the CDR3, the DNA is TGTGCCAGCAGAAACCCACGGGGAGTCGGGGATACGCAGTATTTT. Amino acid sequence: CASRNPRGVGDTQYF.